A selection of T cell receptor beta chains follows, all from one sample in a study of human T cells and chemical hapten exposure. TCRdb re-analysed the RACE reads in MiXCR, keeping a single row per CDR3 protein. The data contain about 76,000 distinct CDR3 sequences, over 10% of them singletons. The specimen comprised whole blood, sampled in connection with sensitization to the hapten diphenylcyclopropenone (DPC). These receptors originate from a woman between 50 and 59 years old with alopecia areata. Some clones in this sample may be carry-over from other donors' samples. Both conserved end residues are part of each CDR3. D genes are given only for firm matches. The listing skips clone size in some rows; elsewhere it reads once, few, many or a size class.

>TRBJ1-2|14|many|TRBV2|-
TGTGCCAGCAGGGGGTACAGTCGTGGATATGGCTACACCTTC
CASRGYSRGYGYTF
>TRBJ1-4|13|-|TRBV29-1|TRBD1
TGCAGCGCTGGGGACAGGGTAAATGAAAAACTGTTTTTT
CSAGDRVNEKLFF
>TRBJ2-2|11|few|TRBV3-1|-
TGTGCCAGCAGCAATGGCGGGGAGCTGTTTTTT
CASSNGGELFF
>TRBJ2-4|14|-|TRBV12-3/TRBV12-4|-
TGTGCCAGCAGCCCTCACACCGGAGGGGACATTCAGTACTTC
CASSPHTGGDIQYF
>TRBJ2-2|15|many|TRBV11-2|TRBD1
TGTGCCAGCAGCCCCCGGACAGGGAATGCCGGGGAGCTGTTTTTT
CASSPRTGNAGELFF
>TRBJ2-3|16|medium-sized|TRBV7-9|-
TGTGCCAGCAGCTCCGGGTCCACGGGGAGTGCAGATACGCAGTATTTT
CASSSGSTGSADTQYF
>TRBJ1-2|14|-|TRBV18|TRBD1
TGTGCCAGCTCACCTGGACAGGGGATCTATGGCTACACCTTC
CASSPGQGIYGYTF
>TRBJ2-7|16|many|TRBV9|TRBD2
TGTGCCAGCAGCCCGAGACTAGCGGGAGGGTGGTACGAGCAGTACTTC
CASSPRLAGGWYEQYF
>TRBJ2-1|14|many|TRBV29-1|TRBD1
TGCAGCGTTGCGCGGGACAGGGACTACAATGAGCAGTTCTTC
CSVARDRDYNEQFF
>TRBJ2-1|16|few|TRBV7-6|-
TGTGCCAGCAGCTCCCCTCCCGGGAGCTCCTACAATGAGCAGTTCTTC
CASSSPPGSSYNEQFF
>TRBJ2-1|15|few|TRBV18|-
TGTGCCAGCTGCCGTTCTCTCGAGCCGCACAATGAGCAGTTCTTC
CASCRSLEPHNEQFF
>TRBJ1-2|12|many|TRBV20-1|-
TGCAGTGCTTGGACAGTAAACTATGGCTACACCTTC
CSAWTVNYGYTF
>TRBJ2-7|16|-|TRBV4-2|-
TGTGCCAGCAGCCAAGATAGGGACGTGACTGAGCACGAGCAGTACTTC
CASSQDRDVTEHEQYF
>TRBJ2-4|12|many|TRBV28|-
TGTGCCAGCACCCGACTGCCAGGCATTCAGTACTTC
CASTRLPGIQYF
>TRBJ1-2|17|many|TRBV19|-
TGTGCCAGTAGTCCTTCCGGGCTCCCAAGTCCTGTCTATGGCTACACCTTC
CASSPSGLPSPVYGYTF
>TRBJ2-7|15|many|TRBV7-9|-
TGTGCCAGCAGCTTTGGAGGGCCTGGGTCCTACGAGCAGTACTTC
CASSFGGPGSYEQYF
>TRBJ1-2|14|few|TRBV5-8|TRBD1
TGTGCCAGCAGCTTTAAGACCCACAGGGGCGGCTACACCTTC
CASSFKTHRGGYTF
>TRBJ2-2|14|-|TRBV19|-
TGTGCCAGTAGCAACAGCGCGAACACCGGGGAGCTGTTTTTT
CASSNSANTGELFF
>TRBJ2-3|16|few|TRBV12-3/TRBV12-4|-
TGTGCCAGCAGTTTAGCGCGCCGGGAGTTGGTAGATACGCAGTATTTT
CASSLARRELVDTQYF
>TRBJ2-5|13|-|TRBV10-3|-
TGTGCCACCCTAGCAGGAGAGGAAGAGACCCAGTACTTC
CATLAGEEETQYF
>TRBJ2-2|15|few|TRBV3-1|-
TGTGCCAGCTCCCTATTGGGGGTTAACACCGGGGAGCTGTTTTTT
CASSLLGVNTGELFF
>TRBJ2-7|17|few|TRBV7-2|TRBD1
TGTGCCAGCAGCTCACTTCCGACAGGGGGCTACTACTACGAGCAGTACTTC
CASSSLPTGGYYYEQYF